Each of the 23 T cell receptor beta chains below was sequenced from the same sample in a study of Graves' ophthalmopathy and Graves' hyperthyroidism. Using RNA transcripts, the TCR beta CDR3 regions were amplified. First-round RT-PCR used HTBI primers; second-round multiplex PCR followed. TCRdb independently ran MiXCR on the multiplex PCR reads; one entry per CDR3 protein. Seen here are about 740,000 distinct CDR3 sequences, about 44% observed once, and the top ten hold approximately 43%. Sequencing input: peripheral blood. These receptors all come from an adult man with Graves' ophthalmopathy.

This clonotype was recorded many times. The chain joins TRBV19 to TRBJ1-2; 9 bases fit TRBD1. V gave up 4 bases and J gave up 2 bases; unmatched junction bases: 5. This CDR3 contains 15 residues. The germline CDR1 and CDR2 sequences are LNHDA and SQIVND (reference sequence). The CDR3 sequence: CASSTPGTGNYGYTF. The DNA for the CDR3 is TGTGCCAGTAGTACCCCTGGGACAGGGAACTATGGCTACACCTTC. Looking up the rest from reference TRBV19 and TRBJ1-2 gives the full variable domain: DGGITQSPKYLFRKEGQNVTLSCEQNLNHDAMYWYRQDPGQGLRLIYYSQIVNDFQKGDIAEGYSVSREKKESFPLTVTSAQKNPTAFYLCASSTPGTGNYGYTFGSGTRLTVV.

This chain links TRBV4-1 with TRBJ1-1; D is possibly TRBD1 (5 bases). CDR1 MGHRA and CDR2 YSYEKL come from the germline V gene. V lost 3 bases and J lost 1, with 15 bases in between. CDR3 length: 16 residues. The CDR3 is CASSHPRGEQNTEAFF. CDR3 nucleotides: TGCGCCAGCAGCCACCCTCGGGGGGAACAGAACACTGAAGCTTTCTTT.

This clonotype was detected ten times or more. This chain joins TRBV20-1 and TRBJ1-2; 8 positions match TRBD1. The germline V gene has CDR1 DFQATT and CDR2 SNEGSKA (reference sequence). The CDR3 has 12 amino acids. CDR3 sequence (DNA): TGCAGCCTCCACAGGGGGGGAACGGGCTACACCTTC. Protein product: CSLHRGGTGYTF.

This clonotype was found a few times. This rearrangement joins TRBV2 to TRBJ1-5; the D gene is possibly TRBD1 (6 bases). Looked up from germline, CDR1 is SNHLY and CDR2 is FYNNEI. This CDR3 spans 19 amino acids. V lost 1 base and J 0 bases, leaving 19 bases between the germline ends. Here the CDR3 reads CASSEVGNRASNSNQPQHF. DNA of the CDR3: TGTGCCAGCAGTGAAGTTGGAAACAGGGCCTCAAATAGCAATCAGCCCCAGCATTTT.

The V call is TRBV12-3 or TRBV12-4, the J call TRBJ2-5; 10 nucleotides match TRBD1. The CDR3 loop spans 15 amino acids. With V trimmed by 5 bases and J by 4 bases, 7 bases remained unmatched. The CDR3 nucleotides read TGTGCCAGCAGTGTCCGACAGGGGGCAGGAGAGACCCAGTACTTC. Translation: CASSVRQGAGETQYF.

The chain is built from TRBV19 and TRBJ2-2, with 8 bases lining up with TRBD1. CDR1 is LNHDA and CDR2 is SQIVND in the germline V gene (reference sequence). The CDR3 runs 14 residues. V was pared by 2 bases and J by 6 bases, with 2 bases of the junction left unmatched. The CDR3 nucleotides read TGTGCCAGTAGTATACAGGGGGCGTCCGGGGAGCTGTTTTTT. It encodes CASSIQGASGELFF. Full variable domain (outside the CDR3, taken from reference TRBV19 and TRBJ2-2): DGGITQSPKYLFRKEGQNVTLSCEQNLNHDAMYWYRQDPGQGLRLIYYSQIVNDFQKGDIAEGYSVSREKKESFPLTVTSAQKNPTAFYLCASSIQGASGELFFGEGSRLTVL.

This chain uses TRBV18 with TRBJ2-7; no clear D. CDR3 length: 13 amino acids. The V gene's germline CDR1 is KGHSH and CDR2 LQKENI. V was cut by 6 bases and J by 4 bases, with 13 bases left in between. The CDR3 coding sequence is TGTGCCAGCTCCCCTGACGTGGGGTACGAGCAGTACTTC. This codes for CASSPDVGYEQYF.

V is TRBV7-2 and J is TRBJ2-7, with D perhaps TRBD2 (7 bases). The CDR3 loop spans 17 amino acids. The V gene's germline CDR1 is SGHTA and CDR2 FQGNSA. The V gene lost 1 base and the J gene lost 5 bases, with 21 bases spanning the gap. CDR3 in DNA: TGTGCCAGCAGCTTAGGGCCCAGGACAGAGCGGGATCACGAGCAGTACTTC. It encodes CASSLGPRTERDHEQYF.

The chain uses TRBV25-1 and TRBJ2-2, with D perhaps assigned TRBD1 or TRBD2 (5 bases each). Germline values: CDR1 MGHDK, CDR2 SYGVNS. The V end lost 6 bases, the J end lost 2 bases, and 19 bases lay between the germline ends. CDR3 size: 17 residues. The CDR3 bases are TGTGCCAGCAGCCAAGTTCTAGGGGACCTCAACACCGGGGAGCTGTTTTTT. Protein: CASSQVLGDLNTGELFF. The whole variable domain, filled in from reference TRBV25-1 and TRBJ2-2, reads EADIYQTPRYLVIGTGKKITLECSQTMGHDKMYWYQQDPGMELHLIHYSYGVNSTEKGDLSSESTVSRIRTEHFPLTLESARPSHTSQYLCASSQVLGDLNTGELFFGEGSRLTVL.

This clonotype was seen many times. The chain recombines TRBV9 with TRBJ1-6; D is uncertain. CDR3 length: 14 residues. The germline V gene encodes CDR1 SGDLS and CDR2 YYNGEE. Trimming stripped 6 bases from V and 4 bases from J, with 11 bases between. The chain's CDR3 is CASNDAGYNSPLHF. The CDR3 DNA reads as TGTGCCAGCAATGATGCGGGTTATAATTCACCCCTCCACTTT.

This clonotype was detected only a few times. The chain employs TRBV6-1 and TRBJ2-5; D is possibly TRBD1 (6 bases). CDR1 is MNHNS and CDR2 is SASEGT in the germline V gene. This CDR3 region has 14 residues. Trimming took 3 bases from V and 5 from J, leaving 13 bases between them. Written as DNA, the CDR3 is TGTGCCAGCAGTGAGACGGGACAATCGGAGACCCAGTACTTC. It codes for CASSETGQSETQYF.

The rearrangement links TRBV9 to TRBJ2-5; 10 bases fit TRBD2. In germline, CDR1 is SGDLS, CDR2 YYNGEE. With V trimmed by 0 bases and J by 4 bases, 3 bases remained unmatched. The CDR3 is made up of 15 amino acids. The CDR3 loop reads CASSVEPSGRETQYF. CDR3 DNA: TGTGCCAGCAGCGTAGAACCTAGCGGGAGAGAGACCCAGTACTTC. The complete variable domain, with remaining parts taken from reference TRBV9 and TRBJ2-5, reads DSGVTQTPKHLITATGQRVTLRCSPRSGDLSVYWYQQSLDQGLQFLIQYYNGEERAKGNILERFSAQQFPDLHSELNLSSLELGDSALYFCASSVEPSGRETQYFGPGTRLLVL.

V is TRBV28 and J is TRBJ1-4; D is undetermined. There are 13 residues in the CDR3. The germline V gene encodes CDR1 MDHEN and CDR2 SYDVKM. V dropped 9 bases and J dropped 8 bases, with 16 bases sitting between them. The CDR3 coding sequence is TGTGCCAGTCAACCGGCGGGTTGGGAAAAACTGTTTTTT. It is translated as CASQPAGWEKLFF.

This clonotype was picked up a small number of times. The chain is built from TRBV2 and TRBJ1-2; D uncertain. This CDR3 spans 12 amino acids. V was trimmed by 2 bases and J by 5 bases, leaving 6 bases between them. The V gene's germline CDR1 is SNHLY and CDR2 FYNNEI. The CDR3 protein is CASSEYAYGYTF. The CDR3 DNA is TGTGCCAGCAGTGAATACGCTTATGGCTACACCTTC.

V gene TRBV7-3 combines with J gene TRBJ2-3; 8 bases align to TRBD1. Germline CDR1 and CDR2: SGHTA and FQGTGA. With V trimmed by 2 bases and J by 5 bases, 9 bases remained unmatched. The CDR3 is 16 amino acids. The CDR3 sequence: CASSLYSRGRRDTQYF. The DNA of the CDR3 is TGTGCCAGCAGCTTATACTCCAGGGGGCGAAGAGATACGCAGTATTTT.

The chain employs TRBV20-1 and TRBJ2-7; tentative D call: TRBD2 (5 bases). Per the germline V gene, CDR1 is DFQATT and CDR2 is SNEGSKA (reference sequence). CDR3 size: 14 residues. V was pared by 2 bases and J by 2 bases, with 13 bases between. CDR3 nucleotides: TGCAGTGCTAGACCCCGGACTTCCCCCTACGAGCAGTACTTC. Translated, it gives CSARPRTSPYEQYF.

This clonotype was observed a few times. The chain carries TRBV5-1 and TRBJ2-7; D not resolved. With 0 bases removed from V and 6 bases from J, the gap between germline ends came to 13 bases. Germline CDR1 SGHRS, CDR2 YFSETQ. CDR3 size: 14 residues. CDR3 DNA sequence: TGCGCCAGCAGCTTGGCCGCCGATTTAAGCGAGCAGTACTTC. Amino acid sequence: CASSLAADLSEQYF.

At least ten counts were recorded for this clonotype. J is TRBJ2-7 and V is TRBV20-1, with 13 bases matching TRBD2. The germline CDR1 and CDR2 sequences are DFQATT and SNEGSKA (reference sequence). The trim removed 5 bases at V and 6 bases at J, leaving 10 bases unmatched. The CDR3 has 15 amino acids. In nucleotides, the CDR3 is TGCAGTGCTGCAGAGCCGGGACTAGCGGGACGCGAGCAGTACTTC. Translating it yields CSAAEPGLAGREQYF.

This clonotype was detected many times. This chain joins TRBV25-1 and TRBJ1-2; perhaps TRBD1 as D (5 bases). Germline V gives CDR1 MGHDK, CDR2 SYGVNS. The CDR3 is 13 residues long. The V gene lost 6 bases and the J gene lost 5 bases, with 13 bases spanning the gap. CDR3 region: CASSRGGTYGYTF. CDR3 nucleotides: TGTGCCAGCAGCCGGGGGGGTACATATGGCTACACCTTC.

The chain uses TRBV7-9 and TRBJ2-5, with D possibly matching TRBD1 (6 bases). V was cut by 8 bases and J by 2 bases, with 15 bases left in between. This CDR3 spans 14 amino acids. CDR1 SEHNR and CDR2 FQNEAQ come from the germline V gene (reference sequence). The CDR3, as DNA: TGTGCCAGCCGCTATGCCGGGACACAAGAGACCCAGTACTTC. Its translation is CASRYAGTQETQYF. The whole variable domain, remainder taken from reference TRBV7-9 and TRBJ2-5, is DTGVSQNPRHKITKRGQNVTFRCDPISEHNRLYWYRQTLGQGPEFLTYFQNEAQLEKSRLLSDRFSAERPKGSFSTLEIQRTEQGDSAMYLCASRYAGTQETQYFGPGTRLLVL.

DNA of the CDR3: TGTGCCAGCAGCTTAAATCCAGGGGATGAGCCCCAGCATTTT. Translating gives CASSLNPGDEPQHF. This chain uses TRBV7-6 with TRBJ1-5, with D possibly TRBD1 on 6 matching bases. The V gene's germline CDR1 is SGHVS and CDR2 FNYEAQ. Trimming cost V 2 bases and J 8 bases, with 13 bases left between them. The CDR3 contains 14 residues.

The J gene is TRBJ1-1, the V gene TRBV25-1; D may be TRBD1 (5 bases). The CDR3 is made up of 13 amino acids. Germline V lookup: CDR1 MGHDK, CDR2 SYGVNS. V was clipped by 4 bases and J by 5 bases, with 11 bases between them. The CDR3 sequence is CASSVDSWTEAFF. The DNA of the CDR3 is TGTGCCAGCAGTGTTGACAGTTGGACTGAAGCTTTCTTT.

The J gene is TRBJ2-5, the V gene TRBV2; TRBD2 matches 8 bases. V shed 6 bases and J 2 bases; nucleotides not matched to a gene: 8. This CDR3 comprises 15 residues. The germline gives CDR1 SNHLY, CDR2 FYNNEI. CDR3 nucleotide sequence: TGTGCCAGCAGCCGGGGACTAGGTAATCAAGAGACCCAGTACTTC. Protein sequence: CASSRGLGNQETQYF.